The 16 T cell receptor beta chains reported below all come from one sample, sequenced in a study of blood T cell repertoires in COVID-19. The table came from immunoSEQ multiplex PCR; TCRdb's copy has only in-frame clones and leaves some out. Among fewer than 300,000 clones listed, more than 65% were seen once. Sequencing input: peripheral blood. The receptor set was obtained from a woman younger than 30 with acute or convalescent COVID-19.

The V and J genes are TRBV10-3 and TRBJ2-7; tentatively, D is TRBD2 (6 bases). The CDR3 spans 11 residues. Trimming removed 10 bases at V and 4 bases at J, with 11 bases between. CDR1 is ENHRY and CDR2 is SYGVKD in the germline V gene. CDR3 sequence: CATRRDYEQYF. The CDR3 nucleotides read TGTGCCACCCGGAGGGATTACGAGCAGTACTTC.

The rearrangement joins TRBV28 to TRBJ2-7; TRBD1 agrees at 12 bases. CDR1 and CDR2 from the germline V gene are MDHEN and SYDVKM. CDR3 length: 22 residues. V was pared by 4 bases and J by 0 bases, with 22 bases of the junction left unmatched. Here the CDR3 DNA reads TGTGCCAGCAGTTACGACCCCTTACCGGGACAGGGGGCTCTAATCCACTCCTACGAGCAGTACTTC. It encodes CASSYDPLPGQGALIHSYEQYF.

The chain uses TRBV18 and TRBJ2-5; D gene unclear. This CDR3 has 12 amino acids. V lost 6 bases, J lost 4 bases, and 9 bases lay in between. CDR1 and CDR2 from the germline V gene are KGHSH and LQKENI. As DNA, the CDR3 is TGTGCCAGCTCGGCCCTAGGAGAGACCCAGTACTTC. Translated: CASSALGETQYF.

This clone was seen repeatedly, ten times or more. The chain has TRBV28 and TRBJ2-2; 13 bases are shared with TRBD2. The CDR3 consists of 17 residues. Germline V gene sequence: CDR1 MDHEN, CDR2 SYDVKM. Germline trimming cut 5 bases from V and 4 bases from J; bases unmatched to any gene: 7. As DNA, the CDR3 is TGTGCCAGCAGTCCTACTAGCGGGAGGGGTGGCACCGGGGAGCTGTTTTTT. This codes for CASSPTSGRGGTGELFF.

For the CDR3, the DNA is TGTGCCAGCAGCCCACCGGGACAGGGGTTCTACGAGCAGTACTTC. Its translation: CASSPPGQGFYEQYF. The chain has TRBV7-8 and TRBJ2-7; TRBD1 matches 10 bases. This CDR3 spans 15 amino acids. In germline, CDR1 is SGHVS, CDR2 FQNEAQ. The V and J ends lost 5 bases and 3 bases, in that order; junction bases with no gene match: 7.

This clone has only one observation. The genes are TRBV4-1 and TRBJ2-5; the D gene is possibly TRBD1 (5 bases). Germline-derived CDR1 and CDR2 are MGHRA and YSYEKL. V was pared by 0 bases and J by 0 bases, with 5 bases between. This CDR3 contains 14 residues. The CDR3 coding sequence is TGCGCCAGCAGCCAAGAAGGGGACCAAGAGACCCAGTACTTC. This encodes CASSQEGDQETQYF.

This clone was counted once. This chain uses TRBV29-1 with TRBJ1-4; 11 bases are shared with TRBD1. The CDR3 has 15 amino acids. The germline V gene encodes CDR1 SQVTM and CDR2 ANQGSEA. V shed 3 bases, J shed 7 bases, and the junction held 7 bases outside the gene matches. The CDR3 DNA reads TGCAGCGTTGAGCGCGGGACAGGGGGAACTGAAAAACTGTTTTTT. Translation: CSVERGTGGTEKLFF. Together with reference TRBV29-1 and TRBJ1-4, the CDR3 gives the full variable domain: SAVISQKPSRDICQRGTSLTIQCQVDSQVTMMFWYRQQPGQSLTLIATANQGSEATYESGFVIDKFPISRPNLTFSTLTVSNMSPEDSSIYLCSVERGTGGTEKLFFGSGTQLSVL.

The chain employs TRBV6-2 or TRBV6-3 and TRBJ2-1; 10 nucleotides align to TRBD2. CDR1 and CDR2 from the germline V gene are MNHEY and SVGEGT. The CDR3 covers 19 residues. With V trimmed by 4 bases and J by 2 bases, 14 bases remained unmatched. The CDR3 DNA follows: TGTGCCAGCAGTTCCCCGGGAATCCTTGGACTAGCGGCCTACAATGAGCAGTTCTTC. Residues: CASSSPGILGLAAYNEQFF.

The chain is built from TRBV28 and TRBJ2-2; a possible D gene is TRBD1 (6 bases). V was trimmed by 3 bases and J by 4 bases, leaving 21 bases between them. CDR3 length equals 18 residues. Germline V gene sequence: CDR1 MDHEN, CDR2 SYDVKM. The CDR3 DNA is TGTGCCAGCAGTTTCCTCAGCCCTGCAGGGGCGGGCACCGGGGAGCTGTTTTTT. Protein sequence: CASSFLSPAGAGTGELFF.

Only a few counts were recorded for this clone. CDR3 region: CAISEYEDYEQYF. For the CDR3, the DNA is TGTGCCATCAGTGAGTATGAGGACTACGAGCAGTACTTC. The chain uses TRBV10-3 and TRBJ2-7; D call uncertain. V gave up 1 base and J gave up 3 bases, with 7 bases separating them. The CDR3 covers 13 residues. From germline, CDR1 is ENHRY and CDR2 SYGVKD.

This chain uses TRBV3-1 (or the pseudogene TRBV3-2) with TRBJ2-4; TRBD2 matches at 12 bases. The germline V gene has CDR1 LGHDT and CDR2 YNNKEL (reference sequence). J lost 3 bases, V lost 0 bases, and 24 bases had no gene match. This CDR3 contains 24 residues. The CDR3 protein is CASSQDEGGKRASGRALVKNIQYF. The CDR3 DNA is TGTGCCAGCAGCCAAGATGAGGGGGGAAAGAGGGCTAGCGGGAGGGCCTTGGTCAAAAACATTCAGTACTTC.

This clone was detected once. The rearrangement uses TRBV10-2 and TRBJ2-3; TRBD2 matches at 12 bases. The ends lost 2 bases at V and 1 base at J; junction bases unmatched: 4. The CDR3 has 17 residues. Per germline, CDR1 WSHSY and CDR2 SAAADI. CDR3 protein: CASSEEGLAGGTDTQYF. As DNA, the CDR3 is TGCGCCAGCAGTGAGGAGGGACTAGCGGGTGGCACAGATACGCAGTATTTT.

Here the CDR3 DNA reads TGCAGCGTTGTCGGGGGGACTCACCCGAGGGCAGATACGCAGTATTTT. Amino acid sequence: CSVVGGTHPRADTQYF. The gene calls are TRBV29-1 and TRBJ2-3, with 7 bases fitting TRBD2. The germline V gene encodes CDR1 SQVTM and CDR2 ANQGSEA. With V trimmed by 4 bases and J by 4 bases, 14 bases remained unmatched. The CDR3 runs 16 residues.

The V call is TRBV2, the J call TRBJ2-3; D is undetermined. The germline V gene has CDR1 SNHLY and CDR2 FYNNEI. V dropped 4 bases and J dropped 0 bases, with 11 bases sitting between them. There are 15 residues in the CDR3. CDR3 in DNA: TGTGCCAGCAGTGTCGGTCAAACTAGCACAGATACGCAGTATTTT. It is translated as CASSVGQTSTDTQYF.

The chain recombines TRBV29-1 with TRBJ2-3; the match to TRBD2 covers 15 bases. The germline gives CDR1 SQVTM, CDR2 ANQGSEA. There are 15 residues in the CDR3. J lost 7 bases, V lost 8 bases, and 10 bases had no gene match. This CDR3 reads CSTGRTSGRGNTQYF. The CDR3 region has the DNA TGCAGCACCGGCCGGACTAGCGGGAGGGGGAATACGCAGTATTTT.

The chain is built from TRBV27 and TRBJ2-1; no clear D gene. CDR3 size: 12 residues. Trimming pared 5 bases from V and 5 bases from J, leaving 7 bases between. CDR1 is MNHEY and CDR2 is SMNVEV in the germline V gene (reference sequence). The CDR3 DNA follows: TGTGCCAGCAGTCCCAGAAACAATGAGCAGTTCTTC. This translates into CASSPRNNEQFF.